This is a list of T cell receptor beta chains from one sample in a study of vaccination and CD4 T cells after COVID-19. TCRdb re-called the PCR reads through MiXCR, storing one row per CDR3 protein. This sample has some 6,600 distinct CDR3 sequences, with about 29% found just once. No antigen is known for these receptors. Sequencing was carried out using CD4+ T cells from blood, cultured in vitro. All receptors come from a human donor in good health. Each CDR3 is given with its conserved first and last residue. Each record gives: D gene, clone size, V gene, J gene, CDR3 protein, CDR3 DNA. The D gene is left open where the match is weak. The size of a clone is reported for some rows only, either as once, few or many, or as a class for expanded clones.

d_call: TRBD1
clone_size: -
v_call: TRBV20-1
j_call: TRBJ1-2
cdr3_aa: CSARYGQGGNYGYTF
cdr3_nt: TGCAGTGCTAGATACGGACAGGGCGGTAACTATGGCTACACCTTC

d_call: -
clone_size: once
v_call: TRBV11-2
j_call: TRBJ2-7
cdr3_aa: CASSVDRSYEQYF
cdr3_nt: TGTGCCAGCAGCGTAGACAGATCCTACGAGCAGTACTTC

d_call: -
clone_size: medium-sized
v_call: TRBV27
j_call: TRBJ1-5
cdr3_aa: CASSQGLVQPQHF
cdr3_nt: TGTGCCAGCAGCCAGGGGCTAGTTCAGCCCCAGCATTTT

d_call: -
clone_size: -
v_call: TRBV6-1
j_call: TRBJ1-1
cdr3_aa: CASSRALMNTEAFF
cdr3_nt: TGTGCCAGCAGCAGGGCCCTCATGAACACTGAAGCTTTCTTT

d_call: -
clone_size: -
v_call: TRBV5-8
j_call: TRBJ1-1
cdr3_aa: CASSFGHANTEAFF
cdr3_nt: TGTGCCAGCAGCTTCGGTCACGCAAACACTGAAGCTTTCTTT

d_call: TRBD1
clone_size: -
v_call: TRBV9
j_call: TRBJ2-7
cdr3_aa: CASRSGLGGDEQYF
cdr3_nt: TGTGCCAGCAGATCGGGGTTAGGGGGCGACGAGCAGTACTTC

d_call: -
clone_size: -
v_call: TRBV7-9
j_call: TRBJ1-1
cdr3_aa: CASSLIDRRRTEAFF
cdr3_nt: TGTGCCAGCAGCTTAATAGATCGTAGGAGGACTGAAGCTTTCTTT

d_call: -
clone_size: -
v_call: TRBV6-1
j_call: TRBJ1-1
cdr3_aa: CASSESLDYTEAFF
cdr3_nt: TGTGCCAGCAGTGAATCCTTGGACTATACTGAAGCTTTCTTT

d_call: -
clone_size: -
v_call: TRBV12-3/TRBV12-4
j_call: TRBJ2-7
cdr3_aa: CASSLGGVYEQYF
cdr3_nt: TGTGCCAGCAGTTTAGGCGGGGTATACGAGCAGTACTTC

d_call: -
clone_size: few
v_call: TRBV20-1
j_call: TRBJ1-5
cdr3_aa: CSASAGAGNQPQHF
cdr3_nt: TGCAGTGCTAGTGCGGGGGCTGGCAATCAGCCCCAGCATTTT

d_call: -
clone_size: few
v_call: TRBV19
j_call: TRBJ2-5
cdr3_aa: CASSIGPGLRFGETQYF
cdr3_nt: TGTGCCAGTAGTATAGGGCCAGGGCTTCGATTCGGCGAGACCCAGTACTTC

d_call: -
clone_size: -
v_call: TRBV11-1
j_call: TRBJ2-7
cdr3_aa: CASSGTLSYEQYF
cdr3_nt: TGTGCCAGCAGCGGGACTCTCTCCTACGAGCAGTACTTC

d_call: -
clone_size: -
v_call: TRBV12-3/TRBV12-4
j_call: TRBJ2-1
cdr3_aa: CASSSTGAPYNEQFF
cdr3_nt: TGTGCCAGCAGTTCTACCGGGGCCCCCTACAATGAGCAGTTCTTC

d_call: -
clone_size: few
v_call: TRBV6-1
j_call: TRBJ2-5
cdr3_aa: CASNEPGGTQYF
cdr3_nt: TGTGCCAGCAACGAACCCGGGGGGACCCAGTACTTC

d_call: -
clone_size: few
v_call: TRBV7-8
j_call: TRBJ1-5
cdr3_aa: CASSYLSGANQPQHF
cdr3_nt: TGTGCCAGCAGCTACTTATCCGGGGCGAATCAGCCCCAGCATTTT

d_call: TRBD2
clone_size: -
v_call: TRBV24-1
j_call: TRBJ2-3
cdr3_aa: CATSETASGGVTDTQYF
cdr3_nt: TGTGCCACCAGTGAGACAGCTAGCGGGGGGGTCACAGATACGCAGTATTTT

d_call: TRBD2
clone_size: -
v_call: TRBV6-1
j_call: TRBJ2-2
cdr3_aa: CASSIAGGPTGELFF
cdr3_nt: TGTGCCAGCAGTATAGCGGGGGGGCCCACCGGGGAGCTGTTTTTT

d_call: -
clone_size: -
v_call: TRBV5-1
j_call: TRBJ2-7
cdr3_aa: CASSQVPSGGDEQYF
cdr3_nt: TGCGCCAGCAGCCAAGTACCCTCGGGGGGCGACGAGCAGTACTTC

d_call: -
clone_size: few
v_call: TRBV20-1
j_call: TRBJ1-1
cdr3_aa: CSVLAGFFESTEAFF
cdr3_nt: TGCAGTGTGTTGGCAGGTTTTTTTGAGAGCACTGAAGCTTTCTTT

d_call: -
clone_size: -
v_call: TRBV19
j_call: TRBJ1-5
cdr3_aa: CASTRGGAFDNQPQHF
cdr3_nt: TGTGCCAGTACCCGCGGGGGGGCCTTCGACAATCAGCCCCAGCATTTT

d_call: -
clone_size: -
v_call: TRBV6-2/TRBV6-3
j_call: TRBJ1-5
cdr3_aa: CASSYGRQWGQPQHF
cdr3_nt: TGTGCCAGCAGTTACGGGCGACAGTGGGGTCAGCCCCAGCATTTT

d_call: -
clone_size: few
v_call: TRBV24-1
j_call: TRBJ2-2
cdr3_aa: CATSDAQDSTGELFF
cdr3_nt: TGTGCCACCAGTGACGCACAGGATTCGACCGGGGAGCTGTTTTTT

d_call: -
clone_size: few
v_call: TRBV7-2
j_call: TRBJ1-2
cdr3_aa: CASSLDRTYGYTF
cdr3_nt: TGTGCCAGCAGCTTAGACAGGACCTATGGCTACACCTTC

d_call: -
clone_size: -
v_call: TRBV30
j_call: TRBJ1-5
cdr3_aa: CAWSRGDNQPQHF
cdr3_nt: TGTGCCTGGTCAAGGGGGGACAATCAGCCCCAGCATTTT

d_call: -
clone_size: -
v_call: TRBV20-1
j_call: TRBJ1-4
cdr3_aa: CSVKDGTSEKLFF
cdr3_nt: TGCAGTGTCAAGGACGGAACTTCTGAAAAACTGTTTTTT

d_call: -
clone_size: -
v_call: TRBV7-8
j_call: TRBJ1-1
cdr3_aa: CASSLSGGIDTEAFF
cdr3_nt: TGTGCCAGCAGCCTTTCCGGGGGGATAGACACTGAAGCTTTCTTT

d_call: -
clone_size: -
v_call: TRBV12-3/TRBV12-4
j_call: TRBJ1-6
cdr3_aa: CASSLRVVRSPLHF
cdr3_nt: TGTGCCAGCAGTTTAAGGGTAGTACGTTCACCCCTCCACTTT

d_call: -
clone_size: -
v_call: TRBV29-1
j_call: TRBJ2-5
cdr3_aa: CSVRNGGTQYF
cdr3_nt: TGCAGCGTCCGGAATGGGGGGACCCAGTACTTC

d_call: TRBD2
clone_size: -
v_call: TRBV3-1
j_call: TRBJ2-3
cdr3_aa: CASSSFSGGPTDTQYF
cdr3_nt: TGTGCCAGCAGCAGCTTTAGCGGGGGGCCCACAGATACGCAGTATTTT

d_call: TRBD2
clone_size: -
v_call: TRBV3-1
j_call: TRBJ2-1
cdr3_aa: CASSMTSGGYNEQFF
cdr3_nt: TGTGCCAGCAGCATGACTAGCGGGGGGTACAATGAGCAGTTCTTC

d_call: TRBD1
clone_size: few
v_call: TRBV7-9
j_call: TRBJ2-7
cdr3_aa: CASSLSDRVEQYF
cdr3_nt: TGTGCCAGCAGCTTATCGGACAGGGTCGAGCAGTACTTC

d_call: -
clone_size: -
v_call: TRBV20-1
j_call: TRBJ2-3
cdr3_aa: CSARENWGTDTQYF
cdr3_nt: TGCAGTGCTAGAGAGAATTGGGGCACAGATACGCAGTATTTT

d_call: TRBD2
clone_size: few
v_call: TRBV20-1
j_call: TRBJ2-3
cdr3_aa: CSAFLAGGSSRTQYF
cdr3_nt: TGCAGTGCCTTTTTAGCGGGGGGTTCTAGTCGCACGCAGTATTTT

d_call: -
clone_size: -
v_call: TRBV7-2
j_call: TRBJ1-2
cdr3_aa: CASSFYQTERGYTF
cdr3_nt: TGTGCCAGCAGCTTCTATCAGACGGAGCGGGGCTACACCTTC

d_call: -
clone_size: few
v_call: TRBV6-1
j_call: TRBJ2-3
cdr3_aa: CASRGATDTQYF
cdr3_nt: TGTGCCAGCAGAGGGGCAACAGATACGCAGTATTTT

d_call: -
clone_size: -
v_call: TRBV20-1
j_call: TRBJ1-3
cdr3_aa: CSAMAVIGNTIYF
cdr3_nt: TGCAGTGCCATGGCGGTAATTGGAAACACCATATATTTT

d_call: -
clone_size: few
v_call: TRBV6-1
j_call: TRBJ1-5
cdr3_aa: CASSGNHQPQHF
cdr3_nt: TGTGCCAGCAGTGGTAATCATCAGCCCCAGCATTTT

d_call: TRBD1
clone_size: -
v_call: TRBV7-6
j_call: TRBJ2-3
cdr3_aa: CASSLIGTGVFTDTQYF
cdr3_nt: TGTGCCAGCAGCTTAATTGGGACAGGGGTGTTTACAGATACGCAGTATTTT

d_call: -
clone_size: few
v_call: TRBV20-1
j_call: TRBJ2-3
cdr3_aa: CSARDRGLGKDTQYF
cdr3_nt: TGCAGTGCTAGAGACCGGGGGCTGGGGAAAGATACGCAGTATTTT

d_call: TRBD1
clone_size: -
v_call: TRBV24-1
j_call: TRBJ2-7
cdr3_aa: CATSDTGTDKIGEQYF
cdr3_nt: TGTGCCACCAGTGACACCGGGACAGACAAGATCGGCGAGCAGTACTTC

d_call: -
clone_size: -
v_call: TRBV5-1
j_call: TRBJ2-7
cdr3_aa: CASSLGPGGEGSYEQYF
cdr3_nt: TGCGCCAGCAGCTTGGGCCCTGGGGGCGAAGGCTCCTACGAGCAGTACTTC

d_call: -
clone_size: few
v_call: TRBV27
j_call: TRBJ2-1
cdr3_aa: CAPGQCENEQFF
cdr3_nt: TGTGCCCCGGGGCAGTGTGAGAATGAGCAGTTCTTC

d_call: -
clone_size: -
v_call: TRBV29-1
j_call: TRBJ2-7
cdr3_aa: CSVLSSEHEQYF
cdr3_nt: TGCAGCGTGTTATCCTCGGAGCACGAGCAGTACTTC

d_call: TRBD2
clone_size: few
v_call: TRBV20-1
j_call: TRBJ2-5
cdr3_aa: CSATTSGGAPETQYF
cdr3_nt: TGCAGTGCTACAACTAGCGGGGGGGCTCCGGAGACCCAGTACTTC

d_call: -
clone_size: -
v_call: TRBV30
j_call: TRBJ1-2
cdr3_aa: CAWSGTLEWAGYGYTF
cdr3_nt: TGTGCCTGGAGTGGTACACTCGAGTGGGCGGGCTATGGCTACACCTTC

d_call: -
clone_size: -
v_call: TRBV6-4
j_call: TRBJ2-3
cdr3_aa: CASSDSASSSTDTQYF
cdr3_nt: TGTGCCAGCAGTGACTCGGCTAGCTCTAGCACAGATACGCAGTATTTT

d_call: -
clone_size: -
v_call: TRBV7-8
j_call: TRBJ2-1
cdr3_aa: CASRLVSNEQFF
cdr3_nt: TGTGCCAGCAGACTCGTATCCAATGAGCAGTTCTTC

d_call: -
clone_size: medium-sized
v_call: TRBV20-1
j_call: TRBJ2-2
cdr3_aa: CSATTDTGELFF
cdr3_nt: TGCAGTGCTACTACGGACACCGGGGAGCTGTTTTTT

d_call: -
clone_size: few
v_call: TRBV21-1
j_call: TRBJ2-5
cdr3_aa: CASSKAREETQYF
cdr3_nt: TGTGCCAGCAGCAAAGCGCGGGAAGAGACCCAGTACTTC

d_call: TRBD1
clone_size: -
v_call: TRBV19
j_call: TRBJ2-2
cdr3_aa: CASSPIPSRDRGKVELFF
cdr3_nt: TGTGCCAGTAGCCCTATTCCCTCCCGGGACAGGGGAAAAGTGGAGCTGTTTTTT

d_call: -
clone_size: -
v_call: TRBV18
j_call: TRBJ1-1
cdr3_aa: CASSPREDTEAFF
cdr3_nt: TGTGCCAGCTCACCCCGGGAGGACACTGAAGCTTTCTTT

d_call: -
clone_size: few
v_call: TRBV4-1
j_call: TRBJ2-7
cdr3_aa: CASSPQGGPYEQYF
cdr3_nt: TGCGCCAGCAGCCCACAGGGTGGCCCCTACGAGCAGTACTTC

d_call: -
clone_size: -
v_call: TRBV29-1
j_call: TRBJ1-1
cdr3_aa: CSVETTGTEAFF
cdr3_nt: TGCAGCGTTGAGACCACTGGGACTGAAGCTTTCTTT

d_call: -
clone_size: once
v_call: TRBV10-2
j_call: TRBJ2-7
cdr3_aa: CASRGDVEQYF
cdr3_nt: TGCGCCAGCAGGGGGGACGTAGAGCAGTACTTC

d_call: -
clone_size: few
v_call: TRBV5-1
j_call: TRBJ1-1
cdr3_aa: CASSLAGAVEAFF
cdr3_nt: TGCGCCAGCAGCTTGGCCGGGGCGGTAGAAGCTTTCTTT

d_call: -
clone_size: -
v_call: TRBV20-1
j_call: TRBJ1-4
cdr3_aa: CSARVGGHTNEKLFF
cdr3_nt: TGCAGTGCTAGGGTCGGGGGTCACACTAATGAAAAACTGTTTTTT

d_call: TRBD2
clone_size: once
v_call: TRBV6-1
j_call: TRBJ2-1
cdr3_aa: CAAGRGGSYNEQFF
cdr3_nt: TGTGCCGCCGGGAGGGGGGGTTCCTACAATGAGCAGTTCTTC

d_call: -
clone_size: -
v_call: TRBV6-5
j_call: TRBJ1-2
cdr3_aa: CASSSQTSGYTF
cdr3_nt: TGTGCCAGCAGTTCCCAGACGAGTGGCTACACCTTC

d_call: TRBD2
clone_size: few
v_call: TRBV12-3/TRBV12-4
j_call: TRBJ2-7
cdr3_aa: CASSPATSGGAKYF
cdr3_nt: TGTGCCAGCAGTCCCGCGACTAGCGGGGGGGCGAAGTACTTC